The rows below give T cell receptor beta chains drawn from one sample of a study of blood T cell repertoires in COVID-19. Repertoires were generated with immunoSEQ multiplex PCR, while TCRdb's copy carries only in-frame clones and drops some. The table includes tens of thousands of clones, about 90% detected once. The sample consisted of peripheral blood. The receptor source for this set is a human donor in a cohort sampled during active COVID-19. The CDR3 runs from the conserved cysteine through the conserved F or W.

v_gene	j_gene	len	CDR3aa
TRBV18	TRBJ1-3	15	CASSPGQGSGNTIYF
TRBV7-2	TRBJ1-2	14	CASSLDAGSYGYTF
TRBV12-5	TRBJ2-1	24	CASGLPWTGLASGNAWLSYNEQFF
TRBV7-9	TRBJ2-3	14	CASTGTGSTDTQYF
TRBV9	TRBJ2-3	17	CASSVALRGPDEDTQYF
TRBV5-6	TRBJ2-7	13	CASSFVPGNEQYF
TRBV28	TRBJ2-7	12	CASSLTGDEQYF
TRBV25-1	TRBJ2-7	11	CASSGGDSPRF
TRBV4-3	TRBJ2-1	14	CASSQGAGYNEQFF
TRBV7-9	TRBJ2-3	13	CASSLDGADTQYF
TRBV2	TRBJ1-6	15	CASSEAHSYNSPLHF
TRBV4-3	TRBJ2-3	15	CASSLENSGADTQYF
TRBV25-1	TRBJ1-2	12	CASSSGVHGYTF
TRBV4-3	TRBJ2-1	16	CASSQGTPNVYNEQFF
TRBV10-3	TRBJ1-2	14	CAIRDSVPSYGYTF
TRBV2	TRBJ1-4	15	CASSPRQATNEKLFF
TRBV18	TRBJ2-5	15	CASSALDSYQETQYF
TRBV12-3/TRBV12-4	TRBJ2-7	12	CASSLAPGEQYF
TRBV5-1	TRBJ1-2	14	CASSLQDRDYGYTF
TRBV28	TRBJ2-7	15	CASSLIMGGKYEQYF
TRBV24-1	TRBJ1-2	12	CATSSGNYGYTF
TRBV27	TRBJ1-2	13	CASAGAGFYGYTF
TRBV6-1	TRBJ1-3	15	CASSEIWRTGNTIYF
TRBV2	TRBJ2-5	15	CASTAKGARQETQYF
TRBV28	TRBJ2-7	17	CASSLSPRLTPYYEQYF
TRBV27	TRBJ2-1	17	CASSLWSGQGANNEQFF
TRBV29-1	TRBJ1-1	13	CSVWPEGSTEAFF
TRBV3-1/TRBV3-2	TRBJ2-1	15	CASSSRDRGYNEQFF
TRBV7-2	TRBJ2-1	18	CASSLNPHLGVLRNEQFF
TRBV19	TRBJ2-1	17	CASSIGGSGGPYNEQFF
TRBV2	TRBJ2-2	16	CASSGPGTSNTGELFF
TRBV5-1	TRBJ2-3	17	CASSFSSARGIRDTQYF
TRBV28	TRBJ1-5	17	CASSWDRGDRSNQPQHF
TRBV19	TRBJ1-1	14	CASSIGIANTEAFF
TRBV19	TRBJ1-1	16	CASSGQTGGADTEAFF
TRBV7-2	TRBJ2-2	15	CASSLDRGVTGELFF
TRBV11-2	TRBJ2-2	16	CASSHRTSGVTGELFF
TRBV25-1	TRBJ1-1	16	CASSEYRTGSHTEAFF
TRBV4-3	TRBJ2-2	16	CASSQGTGGNTGELFF
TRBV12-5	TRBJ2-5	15	CASGSQRGARETQYF
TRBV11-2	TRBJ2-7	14	CASSNRRAWDEQYF
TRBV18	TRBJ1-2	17	CASSPELVSAMGHGYTF
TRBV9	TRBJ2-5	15	CASSSSGYGGETQYF
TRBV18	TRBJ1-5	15	CASSRVQGLNQPQHF
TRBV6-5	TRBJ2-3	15	CASRSLGVGTDTQYF
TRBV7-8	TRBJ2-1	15	CASSLTSGSFNEQFF
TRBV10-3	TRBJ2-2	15	CAISGLAGHTGELFF
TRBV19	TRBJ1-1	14	CASSTSRVSTEAFF
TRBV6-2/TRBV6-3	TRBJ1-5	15	CASSYGGVNNQPQHF
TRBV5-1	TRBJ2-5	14	CASSPSGGKETQYF
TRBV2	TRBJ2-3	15	CASSHQGLGTDTQYF
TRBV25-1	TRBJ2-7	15	CASTPSTGSLSEQYF
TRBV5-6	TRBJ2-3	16	CASSRGTGRRADTQYF
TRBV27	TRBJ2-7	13	CASSLQGPYEQYF